This T cell receptor beta chain appears in the sequencing data of a study of cytomegalovirus exposure and HLA in healthy donors. Study overall: T cells numbering about 180 million yielded around 120 million unique TCR beta sequences in an earlier analysis.

In the PCR, 60 Vbeta and 13 Jbeta primers were used. Using immunoSEQ multiplex PCR, the repertoire was profiled, and TCRdb retains in-frame clones only, with some absent. Among roughly 220,000 clones listed, roughly 75% were seen once. Points on this clone: Its target is not known.

Study-wide points: The authors listed 164 TCR beta chains as cytomegalovirus-associated. The presence/absence work took it that sequencing depth was about the same across donors. Later on, an analysis found that several of the most significant clusters appeared to be linked to common viral pathogens, which included parvovirus B19.

Germline CDR1 SQVTM, CDR2 ANQGSEA. This CDR3 is 12 amino acids long. The trim removed 6 bases at V and 5 bases at J, leaving 3 bases unmatched. The sample was PBMCs. The source of this sequence is a woman younger than 45 in good health and CMV-seronegative. The chain couples TRBV29-1 to TRBJ1-2, with 10 bases that match TRBD1. The CDR3 spells CSVEDRGYGYTF. CDR3 sequence (DNA): TGCAGCGTCGAGGACAGGGGGTATGGCTACACCTTC.